This T cell receptor beta chain derives from a study of blood T cells in healthy people across ages. CDR1 and CDR2 from the germline V gene are MNHNS and SASEGT. The CDR3 has 15 residues. Trimming removed 5 bases at V and 3 bases at J, with 14 bases between. Peripheral blood, approximately 10 milliliters per donor, was collected. Primed by a sample-barcoded 5' primer and a J-beta primer mix, a second PCR proceeded for about 6 to 11 cycles. In TCRdb, the 5' RACE reads were re-called with MiXCR into one record per CDR3 protein. The data hold 650,000 to 1,000,000 distinct CDR3 sequences, with more than 35% observed a single time. Findings and limits, study-wide: Naive T cell percentage by flow cytometry tracked strongly with beta diversity.

About this clonotype itself: Its antigen is undetermined.

Material for sequencing was blood. This chain joins TRBV6-1 and TRBJ2-1; weak D call: TRBD1 (5 bases). The TCR originated in a man older than 75 in good health. The CDR3 loop is CASSSQTGNYNEQFF. The CDR3 DNA sequence: TGTGCCAGCAGTTCACAAACAGGAAACTACAATGAGCAGTTCTTC.